A selection of T cell receptor beta chains follows, all from one sample in a study of blood T cell repertoires in COVID-19. TCRdb's table, derived via immunoSEQ multiplex PCR, lists solely in-frame clones and lacks some. The sample has 250,000 to 350,000 clones, around 88% seen once. The specimen sequenced was peripheral blood. These receptors all stem from a woman in her sixties or seventies with COVID-19, enrolled during active disease. Each CDR3 is given with its conserved first and last residue. A D gene is named only where the DNA matches it firmly. Only part of the rows carry a size: once, few, many, or a class if the clone is expanded.

clone_size	v_call	j_call	d_call	cdr3_length	cdr3_aa	cdr3_nt
-	TRBV24-1	TRBJ1-2	-	13	CATSATSTGGYTF	TGTGCCACCAGTGCTACCTCCACAGGGGGCTACACCTTC
-	TRBV27	TRBJ1-2	TRBD1	16	CASSPAGQGINYGYTF	TGTGCCAGCAGTCCCGCGGGACAGGGGATCAACTATGGCTACACCTTC
-	TRBV4-2	TRBJ2-5	TRBD2	14	CASSQETSGETQYF	TGTGCCAGCAGCCAAGAGACTAGCGGGGAGACCCAGTACTTC
few	TRBV2	TRBJ2-3	TRBD1	16	CASSGDRGEGTDTQYF	TGTGCCAGCAGCGGGGACAGGGGCGAGGGCACAGATACGCAGTATTTT
-	TRBV18	TRBJ2-7	-	13	CASSQTIFYEQYF	TGTGCCAGCTCGCAGACAATTTTCTACGAGCAGTACTTC
-	TRBV7-8	TRBJ1-3	-	13	CAPPLAGGNTIYF	TGTGCCCCCCCCTTAGCGGGGGGAAACACCATATATTTT
-	TRBV5-1	TRBJ2-7	TRBD1	14	CASSLGGTGPEQYF	TGCGCCAGCAGCTTGGGGGGGACAGGGCCCGAGCAGTACTTC
-	TRBV19	TRBJ2-3	-	14	CATTEALLADTQYF	TGTGCCACCACGGAGGCTTTACTCGCAGATACGCAGTATTTT
-	TRBV2	TRBJ1-1	-	14	CASSWRVVNTEAFF	TGTGCCAGCAGTTGGAGGGTGGTGAACACTGAAGCTTTCTTT
-	TRBV6-1	TRBJ2-5	-	13	CASSEEWQETQYF	TGTGCCAGCAGTGAGGAGTGGCAAGAGACCCAGTACTTC
few	TRBV2	TRBJ1-2	-	15	CASSDSPGTNYGYTF	TGTGCCAGCAGTGATTCCCCAGGAACTAACTATGGCTACACCTTC
-	TRBV29-1	TRBJ1-2	-	12	CSVVRVGYGYTF	TGCAGCGTTGTGAGGGTCGGCTATGGCTACACCTTC
-	TRBV18	TRBJ2-5	TRBD2	15	CASSPLGGAVETQYF	TGTGCCAGCTCACCCCTCGGGGGGGCCGTTGAGACCCAGTACTTC
-	TRBV29-1	TRBJ1-2	-	11	CSIPLGDGYTF	TGCAGCATCCCGCTGGGCGATGGCTACACCTTC
few	TRBV19	TRBJ2-3	TRBD1	14	CASSMGQQPDTQYF	TGTGCCAGTAGTATGGGACAGCAACCTGATACGCAGTATTTT
-	TRBV6-5	TRBJ2-5	TRBD1	14	CAITMGQGWETQYF	TGTGCCATCACAATGGGACAGGGTTGGGAGACCCAGTACTTC
-	TRBV19	TRBJ2-3	-	15	CASSIGRVSTDTQYF	TGTGCCAGTAGTATCGGCAGGGTCAGCACAGATACGCAGTATTTT
-	TRBV5-1	TRBJ2-2	TRBD2	19	CASSNRPGLAGGPPGELFF	TGCGCCAGCAGCAATCGTCCGGGACTAGCGGGGGGGCCTCCCGGGGAGCTGTTTTTT
-	TRBV19	TRBJ2-7	-	17	CASSIVSFGQGTYEQYF	TGTGCCAGTAGTATAGTGTCCTTCGGCCAGGGGACCTACGAGCAGTACTTC
-	TRBV29-1	TRBJ2-5	TRBD1	14	CSVTGTGPQETQYF	TGCAGCGTTACCGGGACAGGCCCTCAAGAGACCCAGTACTTC
-	TRBV19	TRBJ1-2	-	14	CATSGMTNRPFYTF	TGTGCCACCTCCGGGATGACGAACAGACCCTTCTACACCTTC
-	TRBV19	TRBJ2-5	-	13	CASSPTGQETQYF	TGTGCCAGTAGCCCGACAGGACAAGAGACCCAGTACTTC
-	TRBV5-6	TRBJ2-2	TRBD1	14	CASSWGQGAGELFF	TGTGCCAGCAGCTGGGGACAGGGGGCCGGGGAGCTGTTTTTT
once	TRBV29-1	TRBJ2-7	TRBD1	15	CSVESSGQGDYEQYF	TGCAGCGTTGAGTCGTCCGGACAGGGTGACTACGAGCAGTACTTC
-	TRBV7-2	TRBJ1-5	-	15	CASSSTGFSNQPQHF	TGTGCCAGCAGCTCAACAGGGTTCAGCAATCAGCCCCAGCATTTT